This T cell receptor beta chain was recorded in a study of OX40 agonist ivuxolimab in advanced cancers. V lost 0 bases to trimming and J lost 0 bases, with 5 bases between them. Germline loops: CDR1 GTSNPN, CDR2 SVGIG (reference sequence). This CDR3 is built from 13 residues. Profiled with immunoSEQ multiplex PCR; TCRdb holds only in-frame clones, not every one. The sample yields more than 85,000 clones, 90% seen once. The sample here was CD4+ or CD8+ T cells sorted from blood, taken in a trial of the OX40 agonist ivuxolimab. This chain uses TRBV30 with TRBJ2-5; D is undetermined. This clonotype was obtained from an adult with an advanced solid tumor such as melanoma, head and neck, liver or kidney cancer. The CDR3 nucleotides are TGTGCCTGGAGTGTGACGAACCAAGAGACCCAGTACTTC. Translating gives CAWSVTNQETQYF.